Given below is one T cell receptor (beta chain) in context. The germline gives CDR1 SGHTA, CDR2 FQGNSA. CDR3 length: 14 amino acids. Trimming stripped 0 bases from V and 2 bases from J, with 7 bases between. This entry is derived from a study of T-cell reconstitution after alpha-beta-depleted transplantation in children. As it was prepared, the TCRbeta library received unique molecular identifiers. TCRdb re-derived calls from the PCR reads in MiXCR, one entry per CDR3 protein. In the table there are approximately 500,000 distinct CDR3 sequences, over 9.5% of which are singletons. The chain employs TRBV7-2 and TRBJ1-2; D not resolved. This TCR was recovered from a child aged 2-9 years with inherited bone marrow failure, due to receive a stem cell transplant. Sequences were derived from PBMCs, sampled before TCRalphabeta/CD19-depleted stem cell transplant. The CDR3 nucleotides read TGTGCCAGCAGCTTAGCGTCCGGGAACTATGGCTACACCTTC. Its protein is CASSLASGNYGYTF.